These T cell receptor beta chains were read from a single sample in a study of shared clonotypes between healthy human individuals. Produced via immunoSEQ multiplex PCR; TCRdb's table is partial and in-frame only. The table has about 980,000 clones, around three quarters seen once. The material sequenced was memory CD4+ T cells sorted from blood. These receptors were obtained from a man aged 18 to 30 in good health. Both conserved end residues are trimmed from each CDR3. Not every row has a clone size; where given, it reads once, few, many or a size class.

len	v_gene	abundance	j_gene	CDR3aa
13	TRBV6-5	-	TRBJ2-2	ASSSRGYGTGELF
14	TRBV5-4	-	TRBJ1-2	ASSFMPGSGNYGYT
11	TRBV28	-	TRBJ1-4	ASRPPGVEKLF
14	TRBV25-1	few	TRBJ1-2	ASSDNRDRGSGGYT
9	TRBV2	-	TRBJ2-2	ASSVGQGLF
11	TRBV5-6	-	TRBJ2-5	ASSPGVQETQY
12	TRBV18	-	TRBJ2-2	ASSTRQGSGELF
13	TRBV7-2	many	TRBJ2-2	ASSLVQLRTGELF
10	TRBV18	-	TRBJ1-1	ASSPLLTEAF
11	TRBV6-5	-	TRBJ2-1	ASSGLAANEQF